The T cell receptor (beta chain) under discussion was sequenced for a study of blood T cell repertoires in COVID-19. Across the study: Donors in the United States, Italy and Spain gave samples during acute or convalescent COVID-19. PBMCs, B-cell-depleted T cells, or T cells provided the cDNA or gDNA that made up the material.

During active infection, Seattle patients enrolled and were then monitored through disease. As handled by the study authors: By means of reference gene primer amplification, nucleated cell counts were estimated. TCRdb keeps only in-frame clones here, not all; method: immunoSEQ multiplex PCR. Clone size and the V and J calls come from that table; the DNA yielded D and trimming. In the table there are 250,000 to 400,000 clones, about 91% of which are singletons. The germline gives CDR1 MNHNS, CDR2 SASEGT. The CDR3 is made up of 13 amino acids. For this clone: One end of the junction fails to match germline, which may point to a read error.

Sequenced input: peripheral blood. The chain recombines TRBV6-1 with TRBJ1-2, with D perhaps matching TRBD1 (5 bases). The sequence was obtained from a woman in her 30s with COVID-19, enrolled during active disease. CDR3 residues: CASREIGQRGYTF. The CDR3 nucleotides are TGTGCCAGCCGTGAGATAGGACAACGGGGCTACACCTTC.